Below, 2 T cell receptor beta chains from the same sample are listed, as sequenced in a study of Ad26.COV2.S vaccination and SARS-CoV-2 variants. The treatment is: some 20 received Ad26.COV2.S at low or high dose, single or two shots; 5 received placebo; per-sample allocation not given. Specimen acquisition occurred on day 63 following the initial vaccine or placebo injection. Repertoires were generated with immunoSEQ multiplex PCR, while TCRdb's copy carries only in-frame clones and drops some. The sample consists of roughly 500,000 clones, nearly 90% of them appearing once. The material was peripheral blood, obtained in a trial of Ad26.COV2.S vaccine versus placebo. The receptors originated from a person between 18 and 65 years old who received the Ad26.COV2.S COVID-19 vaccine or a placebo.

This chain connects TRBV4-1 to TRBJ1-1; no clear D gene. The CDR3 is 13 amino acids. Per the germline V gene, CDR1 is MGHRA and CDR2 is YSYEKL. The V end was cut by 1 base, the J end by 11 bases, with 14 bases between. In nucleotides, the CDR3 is TGCGCCAGCAGCCAAGTGGGGATCCAGTGGGCTTTCTTT. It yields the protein CASSQVGIQWAFF.

CDR3 residues: CASSSEYLEQYV. The CDR3, as DNA: TGTGCCAGCAGCTCGGAATATTTGGAGCAGTACGTC. This rearrangement joins TRBV11-2 to TRBJ2-7; D call uncertain. The CDR3 covers 12 residues. From germline, CDR1 is SGHAT and CDR2 FQNNGV. Trimming pared 4 bases from V and 7 bases from J, leaving 11 bases between.